This passage covers 25 T cell receptor beta chains from one sample sequenced in a study of blood T cell repertoires in COVID-19. Generated by immunoSEQ multiplex PCR, the TCRdb table keeps only in-frame clones and is missing some. This sample has just over 95,000 clones, with about nine tenths found just once. The source material was peripheral blood. The origin of the receptors is a man between 60 and 75 years old with acute or convalescent COVID-19.

This rearrangement joins TRBV30 to TRBJ2-4, with unresolved D. The V end lost 3 bases, the J end lost 3 bases, and 3 bases lay between the germline ends. CDR1 and CDR2 from the germline V gene are GTSNPN and SVGIG (reference sequence). There are 11 residues in the CDR3. The CDR3: CAWRYKNIQYF. Written as DNA, the CDR3 is TGTGCCTGGAGGTACAAAAACATTCAGTACTTC. Full variable domain (remainder filled in from reference TRBV30 and TRBJ2-4): SQTIHQWPATLVQPVGSPLSLECTVEGTSNPNLYWYRQAAGRGLQLLFYSVGIGQISSEVPQNLSASRPQDRQFILSSKKLLLSDSGFYLCAWRYKNIQYFGAGTRLSVL.

This chain links TRBV28 with TRBJ2-3, with a possible D match to TRBD1 (6 bases). V lost 2 bases and J 4 bases, leaving 7 bases between the germline ends. There are 13 residues in the CDR3. Germline V gives CDR1 MDHEN, CDR2 SYDVKM. The CDR3 spells CASSLGGPDTQYF. The CDR3 region has the DNA TGTGCCAGCAGTTTAGGGGGCCCAGATACGCAGTATTTT.

The chain has TRBV30 and TRBJ1-1; D gene uncertain. The CDR3 contains 13 residues. V lost 4 bases, J lost 4 bases, and 13 bases lay in between. Germline CDR1 GTSNPN, CDR2 SVGIG (reference sequence). The CDR3: CAWTNRGGTEAFF. The CDR3 DNA sequence: TGTGCCTGGACCAATCGGGGAGGCACTGAAGCTTTCTTT.

The chain combines TRBV19 with TRBJ1-5; D unresolved. Germline CDR1 and CDR2: LNHDA and SQIVND (reference sequence). This CDR3 has 13 amino acids. V lost 5 bases and J lost 5, with 10 bases in between. The CDR3 is CASSWQSDQPQHF. CDR3 in DNA: TGTGCCAGTAGTTGGCAGTCAGATCAGCCCCAGCATTTT.

This chain links TRBV5-1 with TRBJ2-5; maybe TRBD2 (6 bases). The CDR3 runs to 15 residues. Looked up from germline, CDR1 is SGHRS and CDR2 is YFSETQ. V was shortened by 7 bases and J by 2 bases, with 18 bases between the two germline ends. The CDR3 coding sequence is TGCGCCAGCTGCTCCGGTGGGGGGACGCAAGAGACCCAGTACTTC. Its protein product is CASCSGGGTQETQYF.

Here the CDR3 reads CASSLSGQGSVEAFF. For the CDR3, the DNA is TGTGCCAGCAGCTTATCGGGACAGGGTTCTGTTGAAGCTTTCTTT. The rearrangement links TRBV5-5 to TRBJ1-1; 9 nucleotides line up with TRBD1. Germline loops: CDR1 SGHKS, CDR2 YYEKEE (reference sequence). The trim removed 2 bases at V and 7 bases at J, leaving 9 bases unmatched. The CDR3 has 15 amino acids.

This clone came up a few times. V and J are TRBV29-1 and TRBJ1-2; TRBD1 matches 9 bases. The trim removed 4 bases at V and 2 bases at J, leaving 8 bases unmatched. Looked up from germline, CDR1 is SQVTM and CDR2 is ANQGSEA. This CDR3 is built from 15 residues. CDR3 nucleotides: TGCAGCGTTGGAACGGGACAGGGTTCCAACTATGGCTACACCTTC. This sequence encodes CSVGTGQGSNYGYTF.

The rearrangement uses TRBV10-3 and TRBJ2-2, with a weak D call TRBD1 (6 bases). The CDR3 sequence is 16 residues long. V lost 4 bases, J lost 6 bases, and 18 bases lay in between. Germline-derived CDR1 and CDR2 are ENHRY and SYGVKD. The CDR3 DNA is TGTGCCATCAGTGGATCACAGGGTAGTCCAGCCGGGGAGCTGTTTTTT. Translation: CAISGSQGSPAGELFF.

The rearrangement joins TRBV5-1 to TRBJ1-2; no reliable D call. The germline V gene has CDR1 SGHRS and CDR2 YFSETQ. V lost 4 bases to trimming and J lost 0 bases, with 13 bases between them. This CDR3 is 15 amino acids long. The CDR3 DNA reads TGCGCCAGCAGCCTCACCAGCGGAGCTAACTATGGCTACACCTTC. Encoded protein: CASSLTSGANYGYTF.

The V gene is TRBV25-1, the J gene TRBJ1-4; D remains unclear. The CDR3 has 17 residues. The V gene's germline CDR1 is MGHDK and CDR2 SYGVNS. V shed 2 bases and J shed 3 bases, with 16 bases lying between them. The CDR3 nucleotides are TGTGCCAGCAGTGAAGGTCTGCGAGGGTTGGCTAATGAAAAACTGTTTTTT. It specifies CASSEGLRGLANEKLFF.

J is TRBJ1-3 and V is TRBV7-6, with 9 bases aligning to TRBD1. CDR1 and CDR2 from the germline V gene are SGHVS and FNYEAQ. Unmatched junction bases numbered 9, after V lost 5 bases and J lost 4 bases. This CDR3 region has 16 residues. The chain's CDR3 is CASSPTGGSTGNTIYF. The CDR3 DNA sequence: TGTGCCAGCAGCCCAACAGGGGGCTCGACAGGAAACACCATATATTTT.

This chain connects TRBV7-9 to TRBJ2-4; 8 bases align to TRBD1. The CDR3 loop spans 14 amino acids. V was clipped by 6 bases and J by 6 bases; unmatched bases: 7. Germline CDR1 SEHNR, CDR2 FQNEAQ (reference sequence). The CDR3 loop is CASRPSGQGNIQYF. The CDR3 DNA is TGTGCCAGCAGGCCCTCTGGACAGGGAAACATTCAGTACTTC.

This clone was seen a single time. The genes are TRBV19 and TRBJ1-2; 10 positions match TRBD1. V trimming: 7 bases; J trimming: 3 bases; junction bases outside the gene matches: 8. The CDR3 has 15 amino acids. Germline V gene data show CDR1 as LNHDA and CDR2 as SQIVND (reference sequence). CDR3 nucleotide sequence: TGTGCCAGTAACACCCCTGGACAGGGGGACTATGGCTACACCTTC. This gives the protein CASNTPGQGDYGYTF.

J is TRBJ2-1 and V is TRBV2; no firm D call. With 4 bases removed from V and 6 bases from J, the gap between germline ends came to 7 bases. CDR1 SNHLY and CDR2 FYNNEI come from the germline V gene. The CDR3 sequence is 12 residues long. CDR3 protein: CASSVSSNEQFF. For the CDR3, the DNA is TGTGCCAGCAGTGTGAGTTCCAATGAGCAGTTCTTC.

The V and J genes are TRBV4-1 and TRBJ2-5, with D perhaps matching TRBD2 (5 bases). V was cut by 4 bases and J by 1 base, with 19 bases left in between. Germline V gene data show CDR1 as MGHRA and CDR2 as YSYEKL. The CDR3 runs 17 residues. The chain's CDR3 is CASSPRRAATSQETQYF. In DNA form, the CDR3 reads TGCGCCAGCAGCCCCAGGCGAGCGGCGACGTCCCAAGAGACCCAGTACTTC.

The chain combines TRBV28 with TRBJ1-5; maybe TRBD1 (6 bases). CDR3 size: 13 residues. V was pared by 7 bases and J by 3 bases, with 10 bases between. Germline V CDR1 and CDR2: MDHEN, SYDVKM. CDR3 sequence (DNA): TGTGCCAGCACAGGGGAATACAATCAGCCCCAGCATTTT. It yields the protein CASTGEYNQPQHF. The complete variable domain, with remaining parts taken from reference TRBV28 and TRBJ1-5, reads DVKVTQSSRYLVKRTGEKVFLECVQDMDHENMFWYRQDPGLGLRLIYFSYDVKMKEKGDIPEGYSVSREKKERFSLILESASTNQTSMYLCASTGEYNQPQHFGDGTRLSIL.

V is TRBV6-1 and J is TRBJ1-3; D remains ambiguous. Looked up from germline, CDR1 is MNHNS and CDR2 is SASEGT. The CDR3 has 16 amino acids. V lost 1 base and J lost 2, with 12 bases in between. This CDR3 reads CASSEVGSVAGNTIYF. CDR3 in DNA: TGTGCCAGCAGTGAAGTAGGGAGCGTCGCTGGAAACACCATATATTTT.

V usage is TRBV18 and J usage is TRBJ2-3; 10 bases are a match to TRBD2. The CDR3 is made up of 16 amino acids. Losses at the gene ends were 6 bases for V and 4 bases for J; bases not matched to a gene: 10. In germline, CDR1 is KGHSH, CDR2 LQKENI. CDR3 region: CASSPSGGRKADTQYF. The CDR3 nucleotides read TGTGCCAGCTCCCCTAGCGGGGGCCGAAAAGCAGATACGCAGTATTTT.

The chain recombines TRBV19 with TRBJ1-6; 7 bases map to TRBD1. Germline V gene lookup returns CDR1 LNHDA and CDR2 SQIVND (reference sequence). The CDR3 totals 13 residues. The junction had 4 bases not matched to a gene; V was cut back by 4 bases and J by 10 bases. The DNA for the CDR3 is TGTGCCAGTAGTACTACAGGGGACTCACCCCTCCACTTT. As protein: CASSTTGDSPLHF.

The chain has TRBV28 and TRBJ1-4; 7 nucleotides align to TRBD1. CDR3 size: 17 residues. V was clipped by 5 bases and J by 4 bases; unmatched bases: 13. Germline V CDR1 and CDR2: MDHEN, SYDVKM. Here the CDR3 DNA reads TGTGCCAGCAGTCCGCCAGGGGGGCTGGGGTATAATGAAAAACTGTTTTTT. This sequence encodes CASSPPGGLGYNEKLFF.

This clone was counted a single time. The V and J genes are TRBV19 and TRBJ1-1; a possible D gene is TRBD1 (6 bases). Trimming removed 6 bases from V and 8 bases from J, with 16 bases in between. The CDR3 extends over 13 amino acids. Germline V gives CDR1 LNHDA, CDR2 SQIVND (reference sequence). CDR3 amino acids: CASSLTGTSEAFF. The CDR3 coding sequence is TGTGCCAGTAGCCTTACAGGGACATCAGAAGCTTTCTTT. Together with reference TRBV19 and TRBJ1-1, the CDR3 gives the full variable domain: DGGITQSPKYLFRKEGQNVTLSCEQNLNHDAMYWYRQDPGQGLRLIYYSQIVNDFQKGDIAEGYSVSREKKESFPLTVTSAQKNPTAFYLCASSLTGTSEAFFGQGTRLTVV.

The V gene is TRBV7-9, the J gene TRBJ1-6, with 7 bases that match TRBD1. The CDR3 length is 16 residues. J lost 2 bases, V lost 5 bases, and 6 bases had no gene match. CDR1 is SEHNR and CDR2 is FQNEAQ in the germline V gene (reference sequence). CDR3 sequence (DNA): TGTGCCAGCAGCCCAGGGGGGAGCCCCTATAATTCACCCCTCCACTTT. Translated, it gives CASSPGGSPYNSPLHF.

The J gene is TRBJ1-2, the V gene TRBV5-1; 8 bases are a match to TRBD1. CDR1 is SGHRS, CDR2 YFSETQ, per germline. Unmatched junction bases numbered 11, after V lost 4 bases and J lost 6 bases. This CDR3 has 15 residues. The CDR3 region is CASSTEAGGLDGYTF. CDR3 in DNA: TGCGCCAGCAGCACGGAGGCAGGGGGCTTGGATGGCTACACCTTC.

V gene TRBV19 combines with J gene TRBJ1-3, with D possibly being TRBD1 (6 bases). Trimming shortened V by 8 bases and J by 4 bases, and 18 bases separated the two germline ends. In germline, CDR1 is LNHDA, CDR2 SQIVND (reference sequence). The CDR3 loop spans 15 amino acids. The CDR3 bases are TGTGCCAGTCGGTCCGGGGGGGCAGACGGAAACACCATATATTTT. This gives the protein CASRSGGADGNTIYF.

V and J are TRBV10-1 and TRBJ2-2, with D tentatively TRBD1 (6 bases). This CDR3 contains 16 residues. The V gene's germline CDR1 is WNHNN and CDR2 SYGVQD (reference sequence). Trimming stripped 4 bases from V and 5 bases from J, with 17 bases between. DNA for the CDR3: TGCGCCAGCAGTGGTGTCGGAACAGGGCGTACCGGGGAGCTGTTTTTT. This translates into CASSGVGTGRTGELFF.